This note documents a single T cell receptor (delta chain) sequence. This sample stems from a study of gamma-delta T cells after stem cell transplantation. The CDR3 has 18 residues. Germline V CDR1 and CDR2: TSWWSYY, QGS. V trimming: 1 base; J trimming: 1 base; junction bases outside the gene matches: 4. TCRdb reapplied CATT to the RT-PCR reads. Among about 14,000 delta-chain clones, roughly 34% were seen once, and the ten largest hold less than 4.5%. Sequencing was performed on gamma-delta T cells. This sequence joins TRDV1 and TRDJ3, with 7 bases that match TRDD3. This TCR derives from a human donor. It is not recorded whose cells these are; they may come from a transplant donor. The CDR3 spells CALGEPGGSSWDTRQMFF. The DNA for the CDR3 is TGTGCTCTTGGGGAACCCGGGGGATCATCCTGGGACACCCGACAGATGTTTTTC.